Reported below is one T cell receptor beta chain. The CDR3 has 14 residues. V was clipped by 3 bases and J by 0 bases, with 9 bases between them. CDR1 is LGHDT, CDR2 YNNKEL, per germline (reference sequence). TCRdb recomputed calls from the 5' RACE reads with MiXCR, one row per CDR3 protein. Here the sample spans some 190,000 distinct CDR3 sequences, around a sixth being singletons. This record comes from a study of identical twins. The data were also submitted as part of a second study, on T cells expressing NK-cell markers. That paper states: The authors derived TCR beta repertoires from sorted CD3+CD56+NKG2C+, CD3+CD56+NKG2C- and CD3+CD56-NKG2C+ T cells. In a few donors, these clonotypes also led the CD3+CD56-NKG2C+ fraction.

The V call is TRBV3-1, the J call TRBJ2-7; possible D gene TRBD2, 5 bases. Sequences were obtained from CD8+ T cells sorted from blood. The TCR comes from a woman aged 18-29 years in good health. CDR3: CASSHGLASYEQYF. DNA for the CDR3: TGTGCCAGCAGCCATGGGCTAGCCTCCTACGAGCAGTACTTC.